The sample holds many counts of the clone carrying this T cell receptor beta chain. Its specificity is not known. This entry comes from a study of T-cell reconstitution after alpha-beta-depleted transplantation in children. Construction of the TCRbeta library involved unique molecular identifiers. TCRdb reprocessed the PCR reads via MiXCR and lists one record per CDR3 protein. This sample yields roughly 160,000 distinct CDR3 sequences, of which roughly 11% are seen a single time; roughly 13% belongs to the top ten. The study's findings and limits: Surviving recipient T cells and thymic progenitors produced the high day-60 TCRbeta diversity seen in some patients. T-cell numbers and diversity, one year after transplant, stemmed largely from T cells that were newly produced. Reports say that about two months after transplant, the alpha-beta T cells came out of several hundred graft clones that had expanded.

CDR3 length: 14 amino acids. CDR1 is MDHEN, CDR2 SYDVKM, per germline. V gave up 3 bases and J gave up 3 bases, with 9 bases separating them. The rearrangement joins TRBV28 to TRBJ1-5; D unclear. The source is a boy aged 2 to 10 with acute myeloid leukemia, due to receive a stem cell transplant. The sequenced sample was PBMCs, obtained before TCRalphabeta/CD19-depleted stem cell transplant. The CDR3 reads CASSLSFYNQPQHF. The CDR3 bases are TGTGCCAGCAGTTTGTCCTTCTACAATCAGCCCCAGCATTTT.